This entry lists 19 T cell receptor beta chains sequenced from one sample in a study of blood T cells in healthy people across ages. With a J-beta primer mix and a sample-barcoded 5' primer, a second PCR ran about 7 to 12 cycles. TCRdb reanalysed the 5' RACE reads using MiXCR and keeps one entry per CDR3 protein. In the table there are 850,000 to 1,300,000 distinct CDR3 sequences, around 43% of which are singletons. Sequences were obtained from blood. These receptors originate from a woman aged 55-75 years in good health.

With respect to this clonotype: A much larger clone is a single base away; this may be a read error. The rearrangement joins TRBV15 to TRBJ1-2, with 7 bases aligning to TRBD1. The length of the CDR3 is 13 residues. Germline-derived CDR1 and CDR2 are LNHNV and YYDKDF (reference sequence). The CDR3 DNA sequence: TGTGCCACCAGCACGACAGGGTCCTATGGCCACACCTTC. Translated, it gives CATSTTGSYGHTF.

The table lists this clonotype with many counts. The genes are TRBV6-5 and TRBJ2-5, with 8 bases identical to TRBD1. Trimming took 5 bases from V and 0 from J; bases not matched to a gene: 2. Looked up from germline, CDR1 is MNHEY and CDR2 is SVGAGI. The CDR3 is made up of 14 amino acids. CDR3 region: CASSQDRDQETQYF. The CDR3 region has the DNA TGTGCCAGCAGTCAGGACAGGGACCAAGAGACCCAGTACTTC.

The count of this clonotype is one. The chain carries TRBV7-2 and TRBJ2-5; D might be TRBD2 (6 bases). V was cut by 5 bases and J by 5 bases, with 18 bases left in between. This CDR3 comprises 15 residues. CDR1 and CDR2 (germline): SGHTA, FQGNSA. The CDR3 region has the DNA TGTGCCAGCAGCCCTACCGGGAGAACAGAGGAGACCCAGTACTTC. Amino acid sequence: CASSPTGRTEETQYF.

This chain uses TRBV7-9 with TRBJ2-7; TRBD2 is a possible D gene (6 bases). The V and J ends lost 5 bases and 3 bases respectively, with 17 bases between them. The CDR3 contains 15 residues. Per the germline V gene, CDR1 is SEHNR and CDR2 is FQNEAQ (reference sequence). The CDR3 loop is CASSTTGERGYEQYF. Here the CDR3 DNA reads TGTGCCAGCAGCACCACGGGGGAGAGAGGCTACGAGCAGTACTTC.

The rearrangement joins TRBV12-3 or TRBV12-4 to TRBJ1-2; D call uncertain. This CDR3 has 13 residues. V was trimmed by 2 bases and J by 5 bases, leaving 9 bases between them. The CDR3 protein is CASSLRSLYGYTF. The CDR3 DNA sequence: TGTGCCAGCAGTTTAAGGTCCCTGTATGGCTACACCTTC.

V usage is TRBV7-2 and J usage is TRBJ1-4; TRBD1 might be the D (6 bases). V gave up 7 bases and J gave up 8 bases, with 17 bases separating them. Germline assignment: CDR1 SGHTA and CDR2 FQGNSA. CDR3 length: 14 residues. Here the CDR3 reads CASTLQGHGEKLFF. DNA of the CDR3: TGTGCCAGCACCCTACAGGGTCATGGGGAAAAACTGTTTTTT.

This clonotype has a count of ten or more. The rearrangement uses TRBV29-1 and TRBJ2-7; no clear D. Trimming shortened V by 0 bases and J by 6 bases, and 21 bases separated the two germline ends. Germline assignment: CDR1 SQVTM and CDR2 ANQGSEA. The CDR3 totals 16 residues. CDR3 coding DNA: TGCAGCGTTGAAGAGATCGTAGGGCAGGTAGTGGGCGAGCAGTACTTC. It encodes CSVEEIVGQVVGEQYF.

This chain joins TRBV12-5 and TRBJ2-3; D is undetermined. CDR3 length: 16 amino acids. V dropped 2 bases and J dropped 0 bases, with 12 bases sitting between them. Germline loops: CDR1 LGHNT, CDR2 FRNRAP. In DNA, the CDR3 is TGTGCTAGTGGTTTGTACCAGGCGCTTAGCACAGATACGCAGTATTTT. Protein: CASGLYQALSTDTQYF.

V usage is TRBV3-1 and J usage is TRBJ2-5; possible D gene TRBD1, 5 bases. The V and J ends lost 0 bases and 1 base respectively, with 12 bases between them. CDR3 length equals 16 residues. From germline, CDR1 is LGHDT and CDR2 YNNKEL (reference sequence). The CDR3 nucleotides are TGTGCCAGCAGCCAAGATCTAGTGACAGCCCAAGAGACCCAGTACTTC. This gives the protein CASSQDLVTAQETQYF.

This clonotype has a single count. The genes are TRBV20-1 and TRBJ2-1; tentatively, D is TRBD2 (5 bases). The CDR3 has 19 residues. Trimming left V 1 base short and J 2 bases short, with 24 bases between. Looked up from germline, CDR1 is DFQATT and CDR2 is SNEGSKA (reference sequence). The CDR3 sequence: CSARGGRPHNSRPYNEQFF. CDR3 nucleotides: TGCAGTGCTAGAGGAGGGAGACCCCATAACTCCCGGCCCTACAATGAGCAGTTCTTC.

CDR3: CASRSIAGLTLYEQYF. In DNA form, the CDR3 reads TGTGCCAGCAGATCAATAGCGGGACTAACCCTCTACGAGCAGTACTTC. The rearrangement links TRBV7-4 to TRBJ2-7; 8 bases agree with TRBD2. The CDR3 consists of 16 residues. V lost 6 bases and J lost 3; bases outside the gene matches: 13. Germline CDR1 SGHVT, CDR2 SQSDAQ.

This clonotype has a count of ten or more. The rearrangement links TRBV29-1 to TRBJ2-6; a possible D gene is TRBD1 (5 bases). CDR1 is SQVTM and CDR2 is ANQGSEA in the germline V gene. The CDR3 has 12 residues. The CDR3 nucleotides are TGCAGTGCAGGGTCTGGGGCCAACGTCCTGACTTTC. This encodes CSAGSGANVLTF.

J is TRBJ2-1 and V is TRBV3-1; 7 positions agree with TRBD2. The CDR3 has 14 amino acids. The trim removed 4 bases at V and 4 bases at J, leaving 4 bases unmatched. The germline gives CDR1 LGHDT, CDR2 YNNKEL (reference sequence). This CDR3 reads CASSRNGRYNEQFF. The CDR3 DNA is TGTGCCAGCAGCCGGAACGGGAGGTACAATGAGCAGTTCTTC.

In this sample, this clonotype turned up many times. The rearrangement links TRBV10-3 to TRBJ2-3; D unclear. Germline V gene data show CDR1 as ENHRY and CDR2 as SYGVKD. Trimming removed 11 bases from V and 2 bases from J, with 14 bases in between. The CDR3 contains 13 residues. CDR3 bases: TGTGCCGCCCACGCAAGCCTCACAGATACGCAGTATTTT. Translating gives CAAHASLTDTQYF.

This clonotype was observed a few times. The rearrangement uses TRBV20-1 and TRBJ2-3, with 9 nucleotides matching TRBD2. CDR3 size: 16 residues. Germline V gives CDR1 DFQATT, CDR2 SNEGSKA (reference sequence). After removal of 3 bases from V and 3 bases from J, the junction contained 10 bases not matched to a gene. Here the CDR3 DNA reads TGCAGTGCTAGCATCCCAGCTGCGGGAGGGACAGATACGCAGTATTTT. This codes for CSASIPAAGGTDTQYF.

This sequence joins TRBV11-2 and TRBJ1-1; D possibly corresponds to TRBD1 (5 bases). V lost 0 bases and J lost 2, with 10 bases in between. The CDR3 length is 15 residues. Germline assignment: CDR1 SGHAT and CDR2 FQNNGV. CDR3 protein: CASSLDGGYNTEAFF. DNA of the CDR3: TGTGCCAGCAGCTTAGATGGGGGGTACAACACTGAAGCTTTCTTT.

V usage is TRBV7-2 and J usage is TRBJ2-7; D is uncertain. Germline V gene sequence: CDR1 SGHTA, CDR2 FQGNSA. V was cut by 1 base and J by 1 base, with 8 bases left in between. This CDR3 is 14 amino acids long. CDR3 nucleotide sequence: TGTGCCAGCAGCTTAGTCCCAGAGTCCTACGAGCAGTACTTC. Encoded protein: CASSLVPESYEQYF.

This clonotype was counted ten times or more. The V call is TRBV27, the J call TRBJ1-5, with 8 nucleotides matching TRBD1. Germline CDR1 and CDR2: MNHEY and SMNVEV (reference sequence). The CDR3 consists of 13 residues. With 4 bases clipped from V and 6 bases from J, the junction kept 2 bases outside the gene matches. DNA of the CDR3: TGTGCCAGCAGTTCGGACAGGGTTCAGCCCCAGCATTTT. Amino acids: CASSSDRVQPQHF.

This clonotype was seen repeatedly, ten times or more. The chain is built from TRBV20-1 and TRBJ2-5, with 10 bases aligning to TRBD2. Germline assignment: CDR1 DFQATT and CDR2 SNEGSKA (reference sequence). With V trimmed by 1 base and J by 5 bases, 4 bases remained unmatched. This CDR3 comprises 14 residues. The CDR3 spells CSARGASGSETQYF. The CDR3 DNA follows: TGCAGTGCTAGAGGGGCTAGCGGGAGTGAGACCCAGTACTTC.